These 14 T cell receptor beta chains were sequenced from one sample in a study of cytomegalovirus exposure and HLA in healthy donors. With 60 Vbeta and 13 Jbeta primers, the PCR was carried out. Libraries were prepared by immunoSEQ multiplex PCR; TCRdb keeps only in-frame clonotypes and omits some of them. The table has 150,000 to 170,000 clones, 80% seen once. The sample taken for sequencing was PBMCs. These receptors came from a woman aged 40-49 years in good health and CMV-seropositive.

The V gene is TRBV5-1, the J gene TRBJ2-7; TRBD2 matches 7 bases. The CDR3 extends over 14 amino acids. Germline V gene sequence: CDR1 SGHRS, CDR2 YFSETQ. Germline trimming cut 0 bases from V and 4 bases from J; bases unmatched to any gene: 4. The CDR3 DNA reads TGCGCCAGCAGCTTGGAGGGAGGGGATTACGAGCAGTACTTC. This translates into CASSLEGGDYEQYF.

The chain has TRBV7-8 and TRBJ1-5, with D hard to call. Looked up from germline, CDR1 is SGHVS and CDR2 is FQNEAQ. This CDR3 region has 15 residues. V gave up 1 base and J gave up 0 bases, with 7 bases separating them. Written as DNA, the CDR3 is TGTGCCAGCAGCTTAGGGGCAGCTAGCAATCAGCCCCAGCATTTT. Translation gives CASSLGAASNQPQHF.

The V call is TRBV10-2, the J call TRBJ1-2; D possibly corresponds to TRBD1 (5 bases). The CDR3 has 13 residues. The V gene lost 3 bases and the J gene lost 4 bases, with 9 bases spanning the gap. The germline V gene encodes CDR1 WSHSY and CDR2 SAAADI. The CDR3 DNA sequence: TGCGCCAGCAGTGACAGGGAGGCCTATGGCTACACCTTC. Translating it yields CASSDREAYGYTF.

The chain is built from TRBV4-1 and TRBJ2-4, with 11 bases that match TRBD1. Germline V CDR1 and CDR2: MGHRA, YSYEKL. The CDR3 loop spans 21 amino acids. V lost 5 bases to trimming and J lost 4 bases; unmatched junction nucleotides: 22. This CDR3 reads CASSSGQGASGTGPAKNIQYF. In DNA, the CDR3 is TGCGCCAGCAGCTCAGGACAGGGGGCTAGCGGGACCGGCCCTGCAAAAAACATTCAGTACTTC.

V is TRBV5-4 and J is TRBJ1-2, with unresolved D. The CDR3 contains 14 residues. The germline CDR1 and CDR2 sequences are SGHNT and YYREEE (reference sequence). Trimming took 0 bases from V and 5 from J, leaving 11 bases between them. DNA of the CDR3: TGTGCCAGCAGCTTGGTACAGAACCCTTATGGCTACACCTTC. Protein: CASSLVQNPYGYTF.

The chain is built from TRBV6-1 and TRBJ2-1, with 8 bases fitting TRBD1. The ends lost 7 bases at V and 8 bases at J; junction bases unmatched: 10. The CDR3 length is 14 residues. The germline CDR1 and CDR2 sequences are MNHNS and SASEGT. The CDR3 reads CASNLDRVVDEQFF. The CDR3 DNA reads TGTGCCAGCAATCTGGACAGGGTTGTAGATGAGCAGTTCTTC.

This rearrangement joins TRBV27 to TRBJ2-7; perhaps TRBD1 as D (5 bases). Germline CDR1 MNHEY, CDR2 SMNVEV (reference sequence). Trimming took 7 bases from V and 1 from J, leaving 8 bases between them. This CDR3 has 12 amino acids. CDR3 DNA: TGTGCCAGCACAGGGAAATCCTACGAGCAGTACTTC. It encodes CASTGKSYEQYF.

The chain carries TRBV29-1 and TRBJ2-5; D may be TRBD2 (5 bases). The germline CDR1 and CDR2 sequences are SQVTM and ANQGSEA. V gave up 5 bases and J gave up 2 bases, with 6 bases separating them. This CDR3 has 11 amino acids. DNA of the CDR3: TGCAGCGTTACGGGGCAAGAGACCCAGTACTTC. This translates into CSVTGQETQYF.

The chain has TRBV29-1 and TRBJ2-5; 10 positions agree with TRBD2. Trimming removed 8 bases from V and 4 bases from J; junction bases left unmatched: 7. Germline values: CDR1 SQVTM, CDR2 ANQGSEA. The CDR3 runs 13 residues. The CDR3 bases are TGCAGCATCTTGTGGACTAGCGGAGAGACCCAGTACTTC. It encodes CSILWTSGETQYF.

The chain's CDR3 is CASSPPDRDGEAFF. The CDR3 DNA is TGTGCCAGCAGTCCGCCGGACAGGGACGGTGAAGCTTTCTTT. This chain uses TRBV6-5 with TRBJ1-1; 8 bases align to TRBD1. The CDR3 extends over 14 amino acids. CDR1 and CDR2 from the germline V gene are MNHEY and SVGAGI. The V gene end was trimmed by 5 bases and the J gene end by 7 bases; junction bases not matched to a gene: 9.

This clone has just a few counts. This chain connects TRBV6-5 to TRBJ2-2; tentative D call: TRBD1 (5 bases). Germline values: CDR1 MNHEY, CDR2 SVGAGI. The CDR3 is made up of 13 amino acids. V was pared by 9 bases and J by 6 bases, with 14 bases between. The CDR3 reads CASRLTGPGELFF. As DNA, the CDR3 is TGTGCCAGTCGACTTACAGGCCCCGGGGAGCTGTTTTTT.

The chain joins TRBV7-9 to TRBJ2-3, with 15 bases lining up with TRBD2. V lost 5 bases and J lost 4; bases outside the gene matches: 7. CDR1 and CDR2 from the germline V gene are SEHNR and FQNEAQ (reference sequence). This CDR3 region has 17 residues. Here the CDR3 DNA reads TGTGCCAGCAGCCCCCGGACTAGCGGGAGGGCCGCAGATACGCAGTATTTT. This encodes CASSPRTSGRAADTQYF.

CDR3 bases: TGTGCCAGCAGCCAAAGGACAGGGGAGGAGGAGACCCAGTACTTC. Residues: CASSQRTGEEETQYF. The chain combines TRBV7-9 with TRBJ2-5, with 9 bases identical to TRBD1. V was clipped by 5 bases and J by 5 bases; unmatched bases: 9. The CDR3 totals 15 residues. Germline V gene data show CDR1 as SEHNR and CDR2 as FQNEAQ (reference sequence).

This clone was seen a single time. CDR3 DNA sequence: TGTGCCAGCAGTTACTCTTCGGGGGTATCGGGCACTGAAGCTTTCTTT. This sequence encodes CASSYSSGVSGTEAFF. The rearrangement joins TRBV6-5 to TRBJ1-1, with D perhaps TRBD1 (5 bases). The CDR3 is made up of 16 amino acids. Germline V gene data show CDR1 as MNHEY and CDR2 as SVGAGI. With 0 bases removed from V and 4 bases from J, the gap between germline ends came to 15 bases.